Following are 26 T cell receptor beta chains from one sample sequenced in a study of blood T cell repertoires in COVID-19. Produced via immunoSEQ multiplex PCR; TCRdb's table is partial and in-frame only. The profile shows around 700,000 clones, approximately 90% of them singletons. Sequencing was carried out using peripheral blood. These receptors were obtained from a woman between 18 and 29 years old with acute or convalescent COVID-19.

The chain joins TRBV30 to TRBJ1-2; no definite D call. Germline CDR1 and CDR2: GTSNPN and SVGIG (reference sequence). V was pared by 1 base and J by 8 bases, with 8 bases between. CDR3 length equals 11 residues. The DNA of the CDR3 is TGTGCCTGGAGTGACAGATTGGGCTACACCTTC. Protein sequence: CAWSDRLGYTF.

The rearrangement joins TRBV10-3 to TRBJ1-2, with D possibly TRBD1 on 5 matching bases. V was pared by 5 bases and J by 3 bases, with 22 bases between. The CDR3 runs to 17 residues. The germline V gene encodes CDR1 ENHRY and CDR2 SYGVKD. Here the CDR3 reads CAISPALIMAGHYGYTF. DNA of the CDR3: TGTGCCATCAGTCCCGCCTTGATTATGGCAGGGCACTATGGCTACACCTTC.

The V and J genes are TRBV10-1 and TRBJ1-2, with 12 nucleotides matching TRBD1. The CDR3 contains 15 residues. V lost 6 bases to trimming and J lost 5 bases; unmatched junction nucleotides: 7. Germline CDR1 is WNHNN and CDR2 is SYGVQD (reference sequence). The CDR3 loop is CASRRGTGGLYGYTF. Here the CDR3 DNA reads TGCGCCAGCAGGAGAGGGACAGGGGGCCTATATGGCTACACCTTC.

The chain has TRBV27 and TRBJ2-7, with a possible D match to TRBD2 (5 bases). This CDR3 has 13 residues. Germline V lookup: CDR1 MNHEY, CDR2 SMNVEV (reference sequence). V was trimmed by 7 bases and J by 3 bases, leaving 13 bases between them. CDR3 sequence: CASKRGEGYEQYF. Here the CDR3 DNA reads TGTGCCAGCAAACGAGGCGAGGGCTACGAGCAGTACTTC.

A few counts support this clone. In DNA form, the CDR3 reads TGTGCCAGCTCACTACGCCGGGTTGAGCAGTTCTTC. This translates into CASSLRRVEQFF. V gene TRBV18 combines with J gene TRBJ2-1; no definite D call. The CDR3 has 12 residues. V was pared by 4 bases and J by 9 bases, with 10 bases between. Germline CDR1 is KGHSH and CDR2 is LQKENI.

This chain connects TRBV7-6 to TRBJ2-3, with TRBD2 identical over 7 bases. This CDR3 has 19 residues. Germline CDR1 reads SGHVS; CDR2 reads FNYEAQ. Trimming at V came to 5 bases and at J to 2 bases, leaving 19 bases not matched to a gene. The CDR3 reads CASSPLLLLSGRHTDTQYF. The CDR3 bases are TGTGCCAGCAGCCCCCTCTTACTCCTTAGCGGGCGGCACACAGATACGCAGTATTTT.

This chain links TRBV30 with TRBJ1-1; D is undetermined. From germline, CDR1 is GTSNPN and CDR2 SVGIG (reference sequence). This CDR3 contains 15 residues. V was trimmed by 2 bases and J by 0 bases, leaving 13 bases between them. As DNA, the CDR3 is TGTGCCTGGAGTCCTCGGGTTGCGATGAACACTGAAGCTTTCTTT. As protein: CAWSPRVAMNTEAFF.

The rearrangement uses TRBV19 and TRBJ2-3, with 12 nucleotides matching TRBD2. Trimming took 4 bases from V and 9 from J; bases not matched to a gene: 11. There are 16 residues in the CDR3. Looked up from germline, CDR1 is LNHDA and CDR2 is SQIVND (reference sequence). CDR3 sequence (DNA): TGTGCCAGTAGTAGCGGACTAGCGGGGCTCGGCGGGACGCAGTATTTT. It codes for CASSSGLAGLGGTQYF. Combining the CDR3 with reference TRBV19 and TRBJ2-3 gives the whole variable domain DGGITQSPKYLFRKEGQNVTLSCEQNLNHDAMYWYRQDPGQGLRLIYYSQIVNDFQKGDIAEGYSVSREKKESFPLTVTSAQKNPTAFYLCASSSGLAGLGGTQYFGPGTRLTVL.

The chain combines TRBV2 with TRBJ2-7, with D perhaps matching TRBD1 (5 bases). CDR3 size: 12 residues. Trimming shortened V by 5 bases and J by 5 bases, and 10 bases separated the two germline ends. Germline V gene sequence: CDR1 SNHLY, CDR2 FYNNEI. CDR3 sequence: CASSKQENEQYF. CDR3 coding DNA: TGTGCCAGCAGTAAACAGGAAAACGAGCAGTACTTC.

The genes are TRBV9 and TRBJ2-4, with a tentative D call TRBD1 (6 bases). V was pared by 4 bases and J by 3 bases, with 14 bases between. The CDR3 runs 15 residues. Germline-derived CDR1 and CDR2 are SGDLS and YYNGEE. The DNA for the CDR3 is TGTGCCAGCAGCACACAGGGAGAGGGCAAAAACATTCAGTACTTC. This sequence encodes CASSTQGEGKNIQYF.

This clone turned up a few times. The V and J genes are TRBV2 and TRBJ2-7; D is perhaps TRBD1 (5 bases). The V end was cut by 7 bases, the J end by 2 bases, with 12 bases between. The CDR3 length is 13 residues. The germline V gene encodes CDR1 SNHLY and CDR2 FYNNEI. CDR3 amino acids: CASISDRAYEQYF. The CDR3, as DNA: TGTGCCAGCATTTCCGACAGAGCCTACGAGCAGTACTTC.

The J gene is TRBJ2-2, the V gene TRBV5-4, with 9 positions matching TRBD1. CDR1 and CDR2 (germline): SGHNT, YYREEE (reference sequence). With V trimmed by 10 bases and J by 5 bases, 6 bases remained unmatched. CDR3 length: 13 amino acids. CDR3 in amino acids: CAHGQGLTGELFF. The CDR3 DNA is TGTGCCCACGGACAGGGGCTGACCGGGGAGCTGTTTTTT.

The chain combines TRBV6-5 with TRBJ1-2; D is uncertain. V lost 5 bases and J lost 8, with 15 bases in between. The CDR3 totals 13 residues. Germline-derived CDR1 and CDR2 are MNHEY and SVGAGI. The CDR3 DNA is TGTGCCAGCAGTCCGACCGACTTTGGGGGCTACACCTTC. It specifies CASSPTDFGGYTF.

V is TRBV6-2 or TRBV6-3 and J is TRBJ1-1, with D perhaps TRBD1 (6 bases). The V gene lost 5 bases and the J gene lost 1 base, with 14 bases spanning the gap. Germline assignment: CDR1 MNHEY and CDR2 SVGEGT. This CDR3 is 15 amino acids long. CDR3 sequence: CASSRPGTPNTEAFF. Written as DNA, the CDR3 is TGTGCCAGCAGTCGCCCTGGGACACCGAACACTGAAGCTTTCTTT.

In nucleotides, the CDR3 is TGCGCCAGCTCCTGGTCAGGGCGGAATTCACCCCTCCACTTT. Translating gives CASSWSGRNSPLHF. The chain has TRBV5-1 and TRBJ1-6; the D gene is possibly TRBD1 (5 bases). Trimming shortened V by 7 bases and J by 7 bases, and 15 bases separated the two germline ends. Germline loops: CDR1 SGHRS, CDR2 YFSETQ. The CDR3 covers 14 residues.

The gene calls are TRBV29-1 and TRBJ1-2; 8 bases fit TRBD1. The CDR3 is made up of 14 amino acids. With V trimmed by 7 bases and J by 3 bases, 10 bases remained unmatched. Germline V gene lookup returns CDR1 SQVTM and CDR2 ANQGSEA. CDR3 DNA sequence: TGCAGCGCGGAACAGGGGGATATCTACTATGGCTACACCTTC. Translation: CSAEQGDIYYGYTF. The variable domain in full, with the rest retrieved from reference TRBV29-1 and TRBJ1-2, is SAVISQKPSRDICQRGTSLTIQCQVDSQVTMMFWYRQQPGQSLTLIATANQGSEATYESGFVIDKFPISRPNLTFSTLTVSNMSPEDSSIYLCSAEQGDIYYGYTFGSGTRLTVV.

This clone occurred a few times. V and J are TRBV18 and TRBJ1-2, with D unresolved. The CDR3 sequence is 13 residues long. V was pared by 6 bases and J by 0 bases, with 8 bases between. Germline V gene sequence: CDR1 KGHSH, CDR2 LQKENI. CDR3 coding DNA: TGTGCCAGCTCCGCCAGGACTAACTATGGCTACACCTTC. Amino acid sequence: CASSARTNYGYTF.

The chain uses TRBV30 and TRBJ1-6; a possible D gene is TRBD1 (6 bases). The V end was cut by 0 bases, the J end by 8 bases, with 14 bases between. Germline V gene lookup returns CDR1 GTSNPN and CDR2 SVGIG (reference sequence). This CDR3 has 15 residues. The CDR3 reads CAWSVGGRKDSPLHF. Here the CDR3 DNA reads TGTGCCTGGAGTGTAGGGGGACGAAAAGATTCACCCCTCCACTTT.

This chain uses TRBV7-2 with TRBJ2-1; 7 bases are a match to TRBD2. V shed 5 bases, J shed 7 bases, and the junction held 11 bases outside the gene matches. The length of the CDR3 is 15 residues. CDR1 SGHTA and CDR2 FQGNSA come from the germline V gene. The CDR3 reads CASSDGAGVLNEQFF. CDR3 in DNA: TGTGCCAGCAGCGACGGGGCGGGGGTTTTGAATGAGCAGTTCTTC. Drawing the rest from reference TRBV7-2 and TRBJ2-1, the complete variable domain is GAGVSQSPSNKVTEKGKDVELRCDPISGHTALYWYRQSLGQGLEFLIYFQGNSAPDKSGLPSDRFSAERTGGSVSTLTIQRTQQEDSAVYLCASSDGAGVLNEQFFGPGTRLTVL.

The V call is TRBV19, the J call TRBJ1-2; D unclear. Germline V gene lookup returns CDR1 LNHDA and CDR2 SQIVND (reference sequence). The CDR3 runs 13 residues. Trimming removed 9 bases at V and 4 bases at J, with 15 bases between. The CDR3 sequence: CASTDQRGYGYTF. In DNA, the CDR3 is TGTGCCAGCACTGACCAGCGTGGCTATGGCTACACCTTC.

The chain uses TRBV18 and TRBJ2-2; D is possibly TRBD2 (5 bases). Per germline, CDR1 KGHSH and CDR2 LQKENI. V shed 6 bases and J shed 7 bases, with 18 bases lying between them. The CDR3 loop spans 15 amino acids. This CDR3 is CASSRSLGVNGELFF. The CDR3 nucleotides are TGTGCCAGCTCGAGGAGTCTCGGGGTGAACGGGGAGCTGTTTTTT. The full variable domain, with the rest looked up from reference TRBV18 and TRBJ2-2, is NAGVMQNPRHLVRRRGQEARLRCSPMKGHSHVYWYRQLPEEGLKFMVYLQKENIIDESGMPKERFSAEFPKEGPSILRIQQVVRGDSAAYFCASSRSLGVNGELFFGEGSRLTVL.

As DNA, the CDR3 is TGCGCCAGCAGCCCCCACGGGCTAGCGGGGACCCAAGAGACCCAGTACTTC. Encoded protein: CASSPHGLAGTQETQYF. The rearrangement uses TRBV5-1 and TRBJ2-5; the match to TRBD2 covers 9 bases. Germline CDR1 reads SGHRS; CDR2 reads YFSETQ. The CDR3 contains 17 residues. Losses at the gene ends were 4 bases for V and 1 base for J; bases not matched to a gene: 11.

The chain links TRBV6-2 or TRBV6-3 to TRBJ2-1, with 7 positions matching TRBD1. Trimming took 6 bases from V and 3 from J; bases not matched to a gene: 2. The CDR3 is 13 residues long. CDR1 is MNHEY and CDR2 is SVGEGT in the germline V gene. This CDR3 is CASSQGDYNEQFF. The DNA of the CDR3 is TGTGCCAGCAGCCAGGGGGACTACAATGAGCAGTTCTTC.

CDR3 region: CASSQEPYTRGGYTF. DNA for the CDR3: TGCGCCAGCAGCCAAGAACCATACACCCGAGGGGGCTACACCTTC. The rearrangement joins TRBV4-1 to TRBJ1-2; no clear D. Deletions cut 0 bases from V and 8 bases from J, with 16 bases between. CDR1 is MGHRA and CDR2 is YSYEKL in the germline V gene. CDR3 length equals 15 residues.

Comment on this clone: At the DNA level, this CDR3 is encoded by other sequences in the same sample as well. The rearrangement joins TRBV29-1 to TRBJ1-2; D is ambiguous. Trimming pared 2 bases from V and 8 bases from J, leaving 12 bases between. From germline, CDR1 is SQVTM and CDR2 ANQGSEA. This CDR3 is built from 12 residues. CDR3: CSVESGGRGYTF. As DNA, the CDR3 is TGCAGCGTTGAAAGCGGAGGGAGGGGCTACACCTTC.

This chain connects TRBV30 to TRBJ1-2; 9 bases agree with TRBD1. V shed 1 base, J shed 4 bases, and the junction held 4 bases outside the gene matches. The CDR3 loop spans 14 amino acids. The V gene's germline CDR1 is GTSNPN and CDR2 SVGIG (reference sequence). The CDR3 nucleotides are TGTGCCTGGAGTGCCGGGACAGGGTTCTATGGCTACACCTTC. It is translated as CAWSAGTGFYGYTF.